These 32 T cell receptor beta chains share one sample of origin, sequenced in a study of cytomegalovirus exposure and HLA in healthy donors. The PCR employed 60 Vbeta primers together with 13 Jbeta primers. The table came from immunoSEQ multiplex PCR; TCRdb's copy has only in-frame clones and leaves some out. The table records under 130,000 clones, 12% to 15% of them present only once. Input material: PBMCs. These receptors came from a female donor in good health and CMV-seronegative.

The rearrangement links TRBV11-3 to TRBJ2-2; 10 nucleotides align to TRBD2. This CDR3 comprises 16 residues. The junction had 6 bases not matched to a gene; V was cut back by 5 bases and J by 3 bases. Germline V gene lookup returns CDR1 SGHNT and CDR2 YENEEA. For the CDR3, the DNA is TGTGCCAGCAGCCAAGGGACTAGCGTAGACACCGGGGAGCTGTTTTTT. Encoded protein: CASSQGTSVDTGELFF.

A few counts support this clone. This chain links TRBV7-2 with TRBJ2-7, with TRBD1 identical over 8 bases. This CDR3 is built from 14 residues. From germline, CDR1 is SGHTA and CDR2 FQGNSA. The junction had 9 bases not matched to a gene; V was cut back by 6 bases and J by 5 bases. The CDR3 DNA follows: TGTGCCAGCAGGAAATTCCAGGGGGCGAACGAGCAGTACTTC. It yields the protein CASRKFQGANEQYF. The full variable domain, its missing parts supplied by reference TRBV7-2 and TRBJ2-7, is GAGVSQSPSNKVTEKGKDVELRCDPISGHTALYWYRQSLGQGLEFLIYFQGNSAPDKSGLPSDRFSAERTGGSVSTLTIQRTQQEDSAVYLCASRKFQGANEQYFGPGTRLTVT.

The CDR3 DNA follows: TGTGCCAGCAGCTCCTCCGGACTAGCGGGGATTAATGAGCAGTTCTTC. This sequence encodes CASSSSGLAGINEQFF. V gene TRBV7-3 combines with J gene TRBJ2-1, with 12 bases lining up with TRBD2. Trimming cost V 4 bases and J 7 bases; bases outside gene matches: 8. Germline CDR1 SGHTA, CDR2 FQGTGA. The CDR3 totals 16 residues.

For this clone: Mismatch with germline at one junction end may stem from a read error. This chain joins TRBV7-7 and TRBJ2-1; TRBD1 matches at 8 bases. This CDR3 spans 13 amino acids. CDR1 and CDR2 (germline): SSHAT, FNYEAQ (reference sequence). This chain's CDR3 is CASSLQGANEQFF. The CDR3 bases are TGTGCTAGCAGCTTGCAGGGGGCGAATGAGCAGTTCTTC.

The chain is built from TRBV7-8 and TRBJ2-7; possibly TRBD1 for D (6 bases). V was pared by 5 bases and J by 3 bases, with 20 bases between. The CDR3 runs 16 residues. The germline CDR1 and CDR2 sequences are SGHVS and FQNEAQ. The CDR3 nucleotides read TGTGCCAGCAGCGCAACAGGGAATCTGGGGTTCTACGAGCAGTACTTC. Translated: CASSATGNLGFYEQYF.

A word on this clone: Mismatch with germline at one junction end may stem from a read error. The gene calls are TRBV4-1 and TRBJ1-1; D perhaps matches TRBD1 (5 bases). The CDR3 has 13 amino acids. Germline-derived CDR1 and CDR2 are MGHRA and YSYEKL. The CDR3: CARSQGRVSEAFF. The DNA of the CDR3 is TGCGCCAGAAGCCAAGGCAGGGTGAGTGAAGCTTTCTTT.

The V call is TRBV7-9, the J call TRBJ1-3, with 7 bases matching TRBD1. Per the germline V gene, CDR1 is SEHNR and CDR2 is FQNEAQ (reference sequence). V was clipped by 6 bases and J by 8 bases; unmatched bases: 13. This CDR3 region has 15 residues. CDR3 coding DNA: TGTGCCAGCAGGTACTCTGAGACAGGGCTCGACACCATATATTTT. This codes for CASRYSETGLDTIYF.

The chain links TRBV29-1 to TRBJ2-7; 10 nucleotides match TRBD1. V gave up 7 bases and J gave up 5 bases; unmatched junction bases: 8. Germline V lookup: CDR1 SQVTM, CDR2 ANQGSEA. CDR3 length: 13 amino acids. This CDR3 reads CSGLRDRGHEQYF. CDR3 DNA sequence: TGCAGCGGACTACGGGACAGGGGACACGAGCAGTACTTC.

The V and J genes are TRBV7-2 and TRBJ2-3, with 14 nucleotides matching TRBD2. The trim removed 4 bases at V and 5 bases at J, leaving 5 bases unmatched. Germline V gene data show CDR1 as SGHTA and CDR2 as FQGNSA. This CDR3 region has 16 residues. The DNA of the CDR3 is TGTGCCAGCAGCTGGGGACTAGCGGGAGAGGGAGATACGCAGTATTTT. Translating gives CASSWGLAGEGDTQYF.

This clone has a handful of counts. The rearrangement joins TRBV5-6 to TRBJ1-2; 8 nucleotides agree with TRBD1. V lost 4 bases and J lost 7; bases outside the gene matches: 9. CDR1 SGHDT and CDR2 YYEEEE come from the germline V gene. CDR3 length: 14 amino acids. The CDR3 loop is CASSPGQDLAGYTF. As DNA, the CDR3 is TGTGCCAGCAGCCCGGGACAGGATTTGGCTGGCTACACCTTC.

This clone turned up a few times. This chain uses TRBV28 with TRBJ1-1; 7 nucleotides match TRBD1. The trim removed 6 bases at V and 1 base at J, leaving 5 bases unmatched. The CDR3 length is 14 residues. Germline V gives CDR1 MDHEN, CDR2 SYDVKM. CDR3 coding DNA: TGTGCCAGCAGATCGGGACAGCCGAACACTGAAGCTTTCTTT. Residues: CASRSGQPNTEAFF.

In its sample, this clone was seen a few times. At the DNA level, this CDR3 is encoded by other sequences in the same sample as well. J is TRBJ1-5 and V is TRBV7-2; D uncertain. Germline V gene sequence: CDR1 SGHTA, CDR2 FQGNSA. This CDR3 contains 13 residues. The ends were cut back, 2 bases at V and 4 bases at J, with 6 bases in the middle. The CDR3 loop reads CASSLRGNQPQHF. The CDR3 nucleotides are TGTGCCAGCAGCTTACGCGGGAATCAGCCCCAGCATTTT.

This clone was counted a few times. V is TRBV30 and J is TRBJ2-3, with TRBD2 matching 9 bases. Germline V gene lookup returns CDR1 GTSNPN and CDR2 SVGIG (reference sequence). Trimming removed 7 bases from V and 6 bases from J; junction bases left unmatched: 14. The CDR3 is 15 amino acids. The CDR3 DNA is TGTGCCTACGACCCAGCGGGAGGACGGGCGGATACGCAGTATTTT. Translation: CAYDPAGGRADTQYF.

This clone was picked up a small number of times. The V call is TRBV5-1, the J call TRBJ2-3; 8 nucleotides align to TRBD2. V trimming: 0 bases; J trimming: 2 bases; junction bases outside the gene matches: 5. This CDR3 spans 16 amino acids. Germline CDR1 is SGHRS and CDR2 is YFSETQ. This CDR3 reads CASSLVSGGATDTQYF. CDR3 sequence (DNA): TGCGCCAGCAGCTTGGTTTCCGGGGGGGCCACAGATACGCAGTATTTT.

This clone was recorded a few times. The chain is built from TRBV5-5 and TRBJ2-7, with a weak D call TRBD1 (6 bases). V lost 5 bases and J lost 7, with 19 bases in between. Per the germline V gene, CDR1 is SGHKS and CDR2 is YYEKEE (reference sequence). The CDR3 contains 14 residues. As DNA, the CDR3 is TGTGCCAGCAGTTTAGGGATGGGAAGGGGGGAGCAGTACTTC. This encodes CASSLGMGRGEQYF. Together with reference TRBV5-5 and TRBJ2-7, the CDR3 gives the full variable domain: DAGVTQSPTHLIKTRGQQVTLRCSPISGHKSVSWYQQVLGQGPQFIFQYYEKEERGRGNFPDRFSARQFPNYSSELNVNALLLGDSALYLCASSLGMGRGEQYFGPGTRLTVT.

This clone was picked up a small number of times. The chain is built from TRBV9 and TRBJ1-4; D is unclear. With 4 bases removed from V and 8 bases from J, the gap between germline ends came to 9 bases. Germline values: CDR1 SGDLS, CDR2 YYNGEE. The CDR3 consists of 12 residues. CDR3 in amino acids: CASSRPGEKLFF. The CDR3 DNA follows: TGTGCCAGCAGCCGACCGGGGGAAAAACTGTTTTTT.

This clone appeared a few times. A junction boundary mismatches the germline segment, possibly from a read error. The rearrangement links TRBV5-5 to TRBJ2-1; 13 positions agree with TRBD2. This CDR3 contains 14 residues. Looked up from germline, CDR1 is SGHKS and CDR2 is YYEKEE (reference sequence). Here the CDR3 reads CASRSGTSGNVQFF. The CDR3 nucleotides read TGTGCCAGCAGATCTGGGACTAGCGGGAATGTGCAGTTCTTC. Looking up the rest from reference TRBV5-5 and TRBJ2-1 gives the full variable domain: DAGVTQSPTHLIKTRGQQVTLRCSPISGHKSVSWYQQVLGQGPQFIFQYYEKEERGRGNFPDRFSARQFPNYSSELNVNALLLGDSALYLCASRSGTSGNVQFFGPGTRLTVL.

This clone was detected only a few times. The chain links TRBV11-2 to TRBJ1-6; no firm D call. The CDR3 consists of 14 residues. Trimming removed 5 bases at V and 7 bases at J, with 12 bases between. Germline CDR1 is SGHAT and CDR2 is FQNNGV. CDR3 sequence reads: CASSRENENSPLHF. CDR3 DNA sequence: TGTGCCAGCAGCAGGGAGAACGAGAATTCACCCCTCCACTTT.

The chain is built from TRBV27 and TRBJ2-1; D perhaps matches TRBD2 (5 bases). V was trimmed by 10 bases and J by 9 bases, leaving 16 bases between them. Germline V lookup: CDR1 MNHEY, CDR2 SMNVEV (reference sequence). The CDR3 consists of 12 residues. For the CDR3, the DNA is TGTGCCACTACCGACGGAGGAATTGAGCAGTTCTTC. This codes for CATTDGGIEQFF.

Notes on this clone: This sample also contains other DNA sequences that code for the same CDR3. The chain combines TRBV29-1 with TRBJ1-2; D unresolved. The CDR3 length is 15 residues. CDR1 is SQVTM and CDR2 is ANQGSEA in the germline V gene. V lost 0 bases and J 5 bases, leaving 16 bases between the germline ends. DNA of the CDR3: TGCAGCGTTGAAGACCCCCGTCGGGGAGGGTATGGCTACACCTTC. It is translated as CSVEDPRRGGYGYTF.

This clone was seen only a few times. The chain combines TRBV4-3 with TRBJ2-6; D possibly corresponds to TRBD1 (6 bases). The V end lost 0 bases, the J end lost 0 bases, and 15 bases lay between the germline ends. The CDR3 runs to 19 residues. Looked up from germline, CDR1 is LGHNA and CDR2 is YSLEER. The CDR3 region is CASSQDPAGVASGANVLTF. The CDR3 nucleotides read TGCGCCAGCAGCCAAGATCCGGCAGGGGTGGCCTCTGGGGCCAACGTCCTGACTTTC.

The chain recombines TRBV5-1 with TRBJ2-4; D uncertain. CDR3 length: 14 residues. Between the trimmed V and J ends, which lost 2 bases and 5 bases, there was a span of 11 bases. Germline values: CDR1 SGHRS, CDR2 YFSETQ. The CDR3 DNA sequence: TGCGCCAGCAGCTTCCAACAGAGTCAAAACATTCAGTACTTC. This translates into CASSFQQSQNIQYF.

The rearrangement joins TRBV19 to TRBJ1-5; D is possibly TRBD1 (5 bases). From germline, CDR1 is LNHDA and CDR2 SQIVND (reference sequence). V was clipped by 5 bases and J by 2 bases, with 13 bases between them. The CDR3 is 15 amino acids. The DNA for the CDR3 is TGTGCCAGTAGTCCCCCGCAGGGCGGCAATCAGCCCCAGCATTTT. Its translation is CASSPPQGGNQPQHF. Looking up the rest from reference TRBV19 and TRBJ1-5 gives the full variable domain: DGGITQSPKYLFRKEGQNVTLSCEQNLNHDAMYWYRQDPGQGLRLIYYSQIVNDFQKGDIAEGYSVSREKKESFPLTVTSAQKNPTAFYLCASSPPQGGNQPQHFGDGTRLSIL.

V and J are TRBV12-5 and TRBJ2-5; D might be TRBD1 (6 bases). Looked up from germline, CDR1 is LGHNT and CDR2 is FRNRAP. There are 14 residues in the CDR3. Trimming took off 4 bases at V and 4 bases at J, with 13 bases between the two ends. The CDR3 spells CASGSGLGGETQYF. Here the CDR3 DNA reads TGTGCTAGTGGTTCAGGTCTAGGGGGAGAGACCCAGTACTTC.

This clone occurred a few times. This rearrangement joins TRBV7-2 to TRBJ2-2; a possible D gene is TRBD2 (6 bases). V gave up 2 bases and J gave up 6 bases, with 16 bases separating them. The CDR3 is 16 residues long. CDR1 is SGHTA, CDR2 FQGNSA, per germline. This CDR3 reads CASSLNSGSVSGELFF. Here the CDR3 DNA reads TGTGCCAGCAGCTTAAACTCCGGGAGTGTTTCCGGGGAGCTGTTTTTT.

There are a few counts of this clone. The chain has TRBV7-2 and TRBJ1-4; 9 bases map to TRBD1. V lost 3 bases, J lost 4 bases, and 0 bases stayed unmatched. Germline V CDR1 and CDR2: SGHTA, FQGNSA. This CDR3 contains 14 residues. CDR3 protein: CASSLDRGNEKLFF. CDR3 coding DNA: TGTGCCAGCAGCTTGGACAGGGGTAATGAAAAACTGTTTTTT.

The chain is built from TRBV7-9 and TRBJ2-7, with 7 bases lining up with TRBD2. V was clipped by 6 bases and J by 2 bases; unmatched bases: 13. This CDR3 is 16 amino acids long. Germline CDR1 SEHNR, CDR2 FQNEAQ (reference sequence). CDR3 nucleotides: TGTGCCAGCAGTTCGTCGACCCTAGCGGCGGCCTACGAGCAGTACTTC. It translates to CASSSSTLAAAYEQYF.

The sample holds a few counts of this clone. The V gene is TRBV9, the J gene TRBJ1-4; maybe TRBD1 (5 bases). The CDR3 totals 16 residues. Trimming cost V 0 bases and J 8 bases, with 17 bases left between them. Looked up from germline, CDR1 is SGDLS and CDR2 is YYNGEE. The chain's CDR3 is CASSVGKGGTAEKLFF. CDR3 sequence (DNA): TGTGCCAGCAGCGTAGGGAAGGGAGGGACGGCGGAAAAACTGTTTTTT. Variable domain in full (rest from reference TRBV9 and TRBJ1-4): DSGVTQTPKHLITATGQRVTLRCSPRSGDLSVYWYQQSLDQGLQFLIQYYNGEERAKGNILERFSAQQFPDLHSELNLSSLELGDSALYFCASSVGKGGTAEKLFFGSGTQLSVL.

The CDR3 DNA reads as TGTGCCAGCAGCTACCTACTAGCGGAGGGCACAGATACGCAGTATTTT. This encodes CASSYLLAEGTDTQYF. V and J are TRBV5-6 and TRBJ2-3; TRBD2 matches 8 bases. The CDR3 extends over 16 amino acids. The germline V gene encodes CDR1 SGHDT and CDR2 YYEEEE. Losses at the gene ends were 3 bases for V and 1 base for J; bases not matched to a gene: 7.

The CDR3 sequence: CASSRLIAGGYNEQFF. DNA of the CDR3: TGCGCCAGCAGCCGACTGATAGCGGGGGGCTACAATGAGCAGTTCTTC. This chain uses TRBV4-1 with TRBJ2-1; 10 positions match TRBD2. The CDR3 is 16 amino acids. The junction had 6 bases not matched to a gene; V was cut back by 4 bases and J by 3 bases. CDR1 MGHRA and CDR2 YSYEKL come from the germline V gene.

This clone was found a few times. The chain is built from TRBV6-6 and TRBJ1-2; D is perhaps TRBD1 (6 bases). Germline values: CDR1 MNHNY, CDR2 SVGAGI (reference sequence). The CDR3 covers 15 residues. The ends were cut back, 2 bases at V and 3 bases at J, with 13 bases in the middle. Here the CDR3 DNA reads TGTGCCAGCAGTTACGGGGCGGGGGCCGACTATGGCTACACCTTC. Residues: CASSYGAGADYGYTF.

CDR3 loop: CASSQEPSGTYEQYF. CDR3 DNA sequence: TGCGCCAGCAGCCAAGAGCCTAGCGGTACCTACGAGCAGTACTTC. The chain has TRBV4-1 and TRBJ2-7; 7 bases fit TRBD2. V was clipped by 0 bases and J by 2 bases; unmatched bases: 4. The germline V gene encodes CDR1 MGHRA and CDR2 YSYEKL. This CDR3 is built from 15 residues.